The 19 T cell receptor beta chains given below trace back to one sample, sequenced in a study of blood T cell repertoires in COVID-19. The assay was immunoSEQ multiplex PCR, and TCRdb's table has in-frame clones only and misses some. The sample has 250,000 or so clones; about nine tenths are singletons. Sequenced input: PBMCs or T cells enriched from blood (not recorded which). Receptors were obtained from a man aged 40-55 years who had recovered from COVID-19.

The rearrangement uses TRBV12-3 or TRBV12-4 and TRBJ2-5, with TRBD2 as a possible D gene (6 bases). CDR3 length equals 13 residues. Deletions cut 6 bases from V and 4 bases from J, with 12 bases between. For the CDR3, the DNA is TGTGCCAGCAGACGGGCTAGCGCAGAGACCCAGTACTTC. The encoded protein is CASRRASAETQYF.

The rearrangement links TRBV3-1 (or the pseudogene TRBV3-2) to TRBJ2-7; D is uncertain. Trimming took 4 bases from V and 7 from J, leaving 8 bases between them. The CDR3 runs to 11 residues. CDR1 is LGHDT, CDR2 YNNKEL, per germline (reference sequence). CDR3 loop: CASSRLLEQYF. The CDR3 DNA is TGTGCCAGCAGCCGGCTTTTGGAGCAGTACTTC.

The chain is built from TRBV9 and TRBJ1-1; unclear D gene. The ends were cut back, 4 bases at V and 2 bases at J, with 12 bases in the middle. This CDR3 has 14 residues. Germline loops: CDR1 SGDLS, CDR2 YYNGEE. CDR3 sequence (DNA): TGTGCCAGCAGCTTCGGCAGCGCAAACACTGAAGCTTTCTTT. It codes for CASSFGSANTEAFF.

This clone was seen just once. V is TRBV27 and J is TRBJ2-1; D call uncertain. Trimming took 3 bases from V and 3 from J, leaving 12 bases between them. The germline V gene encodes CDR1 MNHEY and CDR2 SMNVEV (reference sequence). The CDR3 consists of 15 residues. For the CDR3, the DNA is TGTGCCAGCAGTTTCAACAGAGACCTCTACAATGAGCAGTTCTTC. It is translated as CASSFNRDLYNEQFF.

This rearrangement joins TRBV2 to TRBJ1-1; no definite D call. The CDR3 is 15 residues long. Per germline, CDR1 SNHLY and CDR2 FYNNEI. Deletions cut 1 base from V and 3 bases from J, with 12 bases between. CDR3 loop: CASSEDRSLYTEAFF. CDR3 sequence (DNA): TGTGCCAGCAGTGAAGATCGGTCCCTGTACACTGAAGCTTTCTTT.

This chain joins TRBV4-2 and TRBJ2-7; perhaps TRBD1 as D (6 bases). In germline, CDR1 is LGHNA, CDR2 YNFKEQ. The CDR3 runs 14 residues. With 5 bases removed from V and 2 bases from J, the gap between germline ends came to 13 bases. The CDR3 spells CASSYEGDAYEQYF. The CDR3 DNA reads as TGTGCCAGCAGCTATGAGGGGGATGCCTACGAGCAGTACTTC.

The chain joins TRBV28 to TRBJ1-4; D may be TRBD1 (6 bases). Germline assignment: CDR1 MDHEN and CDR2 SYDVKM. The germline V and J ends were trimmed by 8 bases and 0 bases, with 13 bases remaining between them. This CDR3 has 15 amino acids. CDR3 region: CASLGQLTTNEKLFF. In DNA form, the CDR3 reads TGTGCCAGCCTGGGACAATTAACAACTAATGAAAAACTGTTTTTT. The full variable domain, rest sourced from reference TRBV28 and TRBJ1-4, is DVKVTQSSRYLVKRTGEKVFLECVQDMDHENMFWYRQDPGLGLRLIYFSYDVKMKEKGDIPEGYSVSREKKERFSLILESASTNQTSMYLCASLGQLTTNEKLFFGSGTQLSVL.

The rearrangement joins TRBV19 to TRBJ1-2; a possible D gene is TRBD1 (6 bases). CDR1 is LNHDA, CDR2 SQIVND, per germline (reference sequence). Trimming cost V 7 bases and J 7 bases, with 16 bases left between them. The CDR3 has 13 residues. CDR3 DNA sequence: TGTGCCAGTAATCACAGGGAAGCTGGTGGCTACACCTTC. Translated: CASNHREAGGYTF.

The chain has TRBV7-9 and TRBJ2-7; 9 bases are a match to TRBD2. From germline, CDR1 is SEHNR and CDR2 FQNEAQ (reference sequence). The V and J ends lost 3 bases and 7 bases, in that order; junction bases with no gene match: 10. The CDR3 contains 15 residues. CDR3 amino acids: CASSFRAGGPEEQYF. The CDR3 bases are TGTGCCAGCAGCTTTAGGGCGGGAGGGCCTGAGGAGCAGTACTTC.

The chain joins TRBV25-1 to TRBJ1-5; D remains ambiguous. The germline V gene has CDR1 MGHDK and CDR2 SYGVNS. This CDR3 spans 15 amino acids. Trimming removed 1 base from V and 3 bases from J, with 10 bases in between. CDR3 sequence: CASSEFGGPNQPQHF. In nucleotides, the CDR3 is TGTGCCAGCAGTGAATTCGGCGGGCCCAATCAGCCCCAGCATTTT.

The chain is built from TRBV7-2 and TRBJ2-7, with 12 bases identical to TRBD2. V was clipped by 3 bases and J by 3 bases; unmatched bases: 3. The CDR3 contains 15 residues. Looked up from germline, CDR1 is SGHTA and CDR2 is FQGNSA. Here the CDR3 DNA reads TGTGCCAGCAGCTTGACTAGCGGGAGACTCTACGAGCAGTACTTC. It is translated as CASSLTSGRLYEQYF.

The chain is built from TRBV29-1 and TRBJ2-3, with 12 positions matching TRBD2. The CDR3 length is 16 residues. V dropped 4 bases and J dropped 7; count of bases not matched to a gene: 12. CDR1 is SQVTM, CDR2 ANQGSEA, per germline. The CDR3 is CSVVLAGGSGRHTQYF. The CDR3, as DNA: TGCAGCGTTGTACTAGCGGGAGGTTCTGGACGACATACGCAGTATTTT.

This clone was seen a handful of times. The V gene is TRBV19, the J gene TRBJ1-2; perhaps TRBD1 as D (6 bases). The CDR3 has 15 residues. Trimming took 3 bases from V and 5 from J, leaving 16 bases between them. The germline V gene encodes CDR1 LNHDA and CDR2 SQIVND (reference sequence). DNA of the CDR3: TGTGCCAGTAGTATTCGGGGGGCACGCTCTTATGGCTACACCTTC. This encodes CASSIRGARSYGYTF.

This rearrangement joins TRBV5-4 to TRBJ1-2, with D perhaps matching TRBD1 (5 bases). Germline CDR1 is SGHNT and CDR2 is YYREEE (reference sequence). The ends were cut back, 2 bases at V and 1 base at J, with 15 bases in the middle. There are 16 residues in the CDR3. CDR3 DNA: TGTGCCAGCAGCTTCCGGGACTCAGCCTTTAACTATGGCTACACCTTC. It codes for CASSFRDSAFNYGYTF. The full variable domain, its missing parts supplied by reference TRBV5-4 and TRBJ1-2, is ETGVTQSPTHLIKTRGQQVTLRCSSQSGHNTVSWYQQALGQGPQFIFQYYREEENGRGNFPPRFSGLQFPNYSSELNVNALELDDSALYLCASSFRDSAFNYGYTFGSGTRLTVV.

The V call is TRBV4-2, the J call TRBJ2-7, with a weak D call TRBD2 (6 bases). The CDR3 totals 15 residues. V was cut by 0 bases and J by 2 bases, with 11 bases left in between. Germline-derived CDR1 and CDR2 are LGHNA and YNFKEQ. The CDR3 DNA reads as TGTGCCAGCAGCCAAGAGGAGGGGAACGCCTACGAGCAGTACTTC. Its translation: CASSQEEGNAYEQYF.

For the CDR3, the DNA is TGTGCCAGCACTTCTCAAAGGCGGCAGGGGGCGTATAGTGAAAAACTGTTTTTT. This gives the protein CASTSQRRQGAYSEKLFF. The V call is TRBV6-9, the J call TRBJ1-4; TRBD1 matches 8 bases. Germline CDR1 and CDR2: MNHGY and SVAAGI. This CDR3 spans 18 amino acids. The trim removed 7 bases at V and 7 bases at J, leaving 20 bases unmatched.

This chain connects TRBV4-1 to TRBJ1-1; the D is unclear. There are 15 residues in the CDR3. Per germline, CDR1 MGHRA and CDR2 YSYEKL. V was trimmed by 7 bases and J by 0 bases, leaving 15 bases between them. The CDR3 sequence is CASTHGGLLNTEAFF. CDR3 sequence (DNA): TGCGCCAGCACCCACGGCGGACTTTTGAACACTGAAGCTTTCTTT.

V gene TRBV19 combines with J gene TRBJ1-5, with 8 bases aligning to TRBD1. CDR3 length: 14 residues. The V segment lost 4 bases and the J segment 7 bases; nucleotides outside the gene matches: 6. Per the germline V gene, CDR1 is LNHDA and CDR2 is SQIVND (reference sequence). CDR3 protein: CASSRTGTGQPQHF. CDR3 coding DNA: TGTGCCAGTAGTAGGACAGGGACGGGCCAGCCCCAGCATTTT.

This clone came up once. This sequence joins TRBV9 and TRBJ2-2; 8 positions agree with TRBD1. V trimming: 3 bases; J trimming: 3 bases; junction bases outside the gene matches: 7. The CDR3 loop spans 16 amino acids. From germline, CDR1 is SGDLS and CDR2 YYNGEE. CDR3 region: CASSATGGHDTGELFF. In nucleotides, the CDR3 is TGTGCCAGCAGCGCTACAGGGGGTCACGACACCGGGGAGCTGTTTTTT.